This TCR beta chain was recorded in a study of T-cell reconstitution after alpha-beta-depleted transplantation in children. Unique molecular identifiers were incorporated when the TCRbeta library was constructed. Each CDR3 protein is one row after TCRdb ran MiXCR on the PCR reads. The repertoire consists of 300,000 to 400,000 distinct CDR3 sequences, with around 16% occurring once and the leading ten covering roughly 41%. This clonotype was detected a few times. Its antigen is still unknown. General observations from the study: Among T cells one year after transplant, newly produced cells accounted for most counts and diversity. Diversity of TCRbeta at day 60 was high in some patients, arising from surviving recipient T cells and thymic progenitors. Approximately two months post-transplant, alpha-beta T cells reportedly originated from several hundred expanded graft clones.

Germline V gene data show CDR1 as SGHAT and CDR2 as FQNNGV. There are 17 residues in the CDR3. Trimming at V came to 5 bases and at J to 2 bases, leaving 12 bases not matched to a gene. The receptor was isolated from a male patient between 2 and 9 years old who had a stem cell transplant for acute lymphoblastic leukemia, so the T cells may come from the graft donor. J is TRBJ2-5 and V is TRBV11-2; 9 bases fit TRBD2. Sequences were derived from PBMCs, mostly from graft donor cells, sampled 360 days after TCRalphabeta/CD19-depleted stem cell transplant. The CDR3 loop reads CASSLNWLAGTQETQYF. For the CDR3, the DNA is TGTGCCAGCAGCCTGAATTGGCTAGCGGGGACTCAAGAGACCCAGTACTTC.